These 15 T cell receptor beta chains share one sample of origin, sequenced in a study of shared clonotypes between healthy human individuals. TCRdb's table, derived via immunoSEQ multiplex PCR, lists solely in-frame clones and lacks some. The repertoire includes about 2.3 million clones, 80% to 95% of them detected once, and roughly 0.36% sits in the top ten. Material: naive CD4+ T cells from PBMCs. Stated subset: CD45RA+ positively selected. These receptors were obtained from a man between 18 and 29 years old in good health. Some clones in this sample may be carry-over from other donors' samples.

The chain joins TRBV5-8 to TRBJ1-5; D is unresolved. Germline values: CDR1 SGHTS, CDR2 YDEGEE. The CDR3 contains 15 residues. V was shortened by 4 bases and J by 5 bases, with 16 bases between the two germline ends. CDR3 loop: CASSLEGGRDQPQHF. The CDR3 nucleotides are TGTGCCAGCAGCCTGGAGGGAGGGAGGGATCAGCCCCAGCATTTT.

This rearrangement joins TRBV28 to TRBJ2-7; D tentatively reads TRBD1 or TRBD2 (5 bases each). V lost 6 bases and J lost 5, with 11 bases in between. This CDR3 is built from 12 residues. Germline V gene lookup returns CDR1 MDHEN and CDR2 SYDVKM. In nucleotides, the CDR3 is TGTGCCAGCAGGTCAGGGAGCAACGAGCAGTACTTC. Its protein is CASRSGSNEQYF.

The chain employs TRBV29-1 and TRBJ2-1, with 16 bases identical to TRBD2. V lost 5 bases, J lost 9 bases, and 7 bases stayed unmatched. CDR3 length equals 15 residues. Germline V lookup: CDR1 SQVTM, CDR2 ANQGSEA. For the CDR3, the DNA is TGCAGCGTTACCGGGACTAGCGGGAGGGCCGGTGAGCAGTTCTTC. Translated, it gives CSVTGTSGRAGEQFF.

The gene calls are TRBV25-1 and TRBJ1-2; TRBD1 matches 7 bases. Trimming took 5 bases from V and 10 from J; bases not matched to a gene: 10. The germline CDR1 and CDR2 sequences are MGHDK and SYGVNS. This CDR3 spans 13 amino acids. The CDR3 nucleotides are TGTGCCAGCAGTACAGGGGCCCTCAGAGACTACACCTTC. The encoded protein is CASSTGALRDYTF.

The rearrangement links TRBV21-1 to TRBJ2-5; the D call TRBD2 from the table was never checked on the DNA. TRBV21-1 is described as a pseudogene. This CDR3 has 17 amino acids. DNA of the CDR3: TGTGCCAGCAGCAAGGGGGGTTTGAGGGAGGGCCGGGAGACCCAGTACTTC. Its protein is CASSKGGLREGRETQYF.

The CDR3 region is CASSLVPPSTEAFF. CDR3 DNA sequence: TGTGCCAGCAGCTTAGTCCCCCCCAGCACTGAAGCTTTCTTT. The chain links TRBV7-2 to TRBJ1-1; D gene uncertain. V gave up 1 base and J gave up 4 bases, with 10 bases separating them. This CDR3 is 14 amino acids long. Germline V gene lookup returns CDR1 SGHTA and CDR2 FQGNSA.

This clone was seen once. The chain uses TRBV9 and TRBJ2-3, with 7 positions matching TRBD1. The CDR3 contains 16 residues. Germline V gene data show CDR1 as SGDLS and CDR2 as YYNGEE. Trimming removed 4 bases from V and 2 bases from J; junction bases left unmatched: 10. The CDR3 sequence is CASSLVGRGFTDTQYF. The DNA for the CDR3 is TGTGCCAGCAGCTTAGTGGGCAGGGGGTTCACAGATACGCAGTATTTT.

The J gene is TRBJ2-3, the V gene TRBV18; no firm D call. The germline CDR1 and CDR2 sequences are KGHSH and LQKENI. V gave up 2 bases and J gave up 0 bases, with 9 bases separating them. This CDR3 has 15 amino acids. The DNA for the CDR3 is TGTGCCAGCTCACCAGTTATGGCTAGCACAGATACGCAGTATTTT. Translating it yields CASSPVMASTDTQYF.

The chain is built from TRBV4-1 and TRBJ1-5; D is unclear. Germline CDR1 MGHRA, CDR2 YSYEKL. Trimming removed 1 base at V and 0 bases at J, with 10 bases between. The CDR3 contains 16 residues. The CDR3 reads CASSQVGVDSNQPQHF. The CDR3, as DNA: TGCGCCAGCAGCCAAGTCGGTGTAGATAGCAATCAGCCCCAGCATTTT.

The chain has TRBV27 and TRBJ1-5, with 9 bases matching TRBD1. Trimming removed 3 bases from V and 1 base from J; junction bases left unmatched: 4. Germline V gene sequence: CDR1 MNHEY, CDR2 SMNVEV (reference sequence). The CDR3 loop spans 16 amino acids. In DNA form, the CDR3 reads TGTGCCAGCAGTTTCCGACAGGGGGTGAGCAATCAGCCCCAGCATTTT. It specifies CASSFRQGVSNQPQHF.

The chain couples TRBV20-1 to TRBJ2-1; no firm D call. V was trimmed by 3 bases and J by 8 bases, leaving 8 bases between them. In germline, CDR1 is DFQATT, CDR2 SNEGSKA (reference sequence). The CDR3 is 11 residues long. CDR3 sequence reads: CSASGVYEQFF. The CDR3 bases are TGCAGTGCTAGCGGAGTATATGAGCAGTTCTTC.

This chain uses TRBV7-9 with TRBJ1-3; D uncertain. V lost 7 bases to trimming and J lost 1 base, with 8 bases between them. CDR3 length: 13 residues. The germline V gene encodes CDR1 SEHNR and CDR2 FQNEAQ (reference sequence). The CDR3 DNA sequence: TGTGCCAGCATGCAGCGGTCTGGAAACACCATATATTTT. Translated, it gives CASMQRSGNTIYF.

As concerns this clone: Other DNA sequences in the same sample also yield this CDR3. The V gene is TRBV18, the J gene TRBJ1-2; unclear D gene. The CDR3 runs to 13 residues. CDR1 is KGHSH and CDR2 is LQKENI in the germline V gene. Deletions cut 3 bases from V and 7 bases from J, with 12 bases between. CDR3 sequence (DNA): TGTGCCAGCTCACCCGATCTCCAAGGTGGCTACACCTTC. Residues: CASSPDLQGGYTF.

With regard to this clone: Distinct nucleotide sequences in the sample also encode this CDR3. V is TRBV29-1 and J is TRBJ2-7; 11 bases map to TRBD1. Germline CDR1 reads SQVTM; CDR2 reads ANQGSEA. V trimming: 4 bases; J trimming: 4 bases; junction bases outside the gene matches: 6. This CDR3 has 14 amino acids. CDR3 nucleotides: TGCAGCGTTGCTCCGGGACAGGGGGGGTACGAGCAGTACTTC. It specifies CSVAPGQGGYEQYF.

CDR3 region: CASSQQGGNYGYTF. The CDR3 nucleotides read TGCGCCAGCAGCCAACAGGGGGGGAACTATGGCTACACCTTC. This chain links TRBV4-3 with TRBJ1-2, with TRBD1 matching over 7 bases. This CDR3 is built from 14 residues. Germline loops: CDR1 LGHNA, CDR2 YSLEER. With V trimmed by 2 bases and J by 2 bases, 2 bases remained unmatched.